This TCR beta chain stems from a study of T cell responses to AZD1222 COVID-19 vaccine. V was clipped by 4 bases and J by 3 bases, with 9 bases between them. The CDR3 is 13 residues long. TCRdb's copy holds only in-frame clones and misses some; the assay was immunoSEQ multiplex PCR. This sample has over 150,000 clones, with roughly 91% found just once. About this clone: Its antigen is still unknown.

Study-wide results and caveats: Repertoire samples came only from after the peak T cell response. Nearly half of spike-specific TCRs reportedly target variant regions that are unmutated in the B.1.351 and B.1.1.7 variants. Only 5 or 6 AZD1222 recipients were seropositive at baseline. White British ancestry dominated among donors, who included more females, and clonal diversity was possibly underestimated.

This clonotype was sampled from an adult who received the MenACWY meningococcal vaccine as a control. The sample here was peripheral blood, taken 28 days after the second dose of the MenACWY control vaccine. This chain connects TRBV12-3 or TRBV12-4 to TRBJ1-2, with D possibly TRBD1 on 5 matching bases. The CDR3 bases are TGTGCCAGCAGTTCGGACACTCACTATGGCTACACCTTC. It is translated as CASSSDTHYGYTF.